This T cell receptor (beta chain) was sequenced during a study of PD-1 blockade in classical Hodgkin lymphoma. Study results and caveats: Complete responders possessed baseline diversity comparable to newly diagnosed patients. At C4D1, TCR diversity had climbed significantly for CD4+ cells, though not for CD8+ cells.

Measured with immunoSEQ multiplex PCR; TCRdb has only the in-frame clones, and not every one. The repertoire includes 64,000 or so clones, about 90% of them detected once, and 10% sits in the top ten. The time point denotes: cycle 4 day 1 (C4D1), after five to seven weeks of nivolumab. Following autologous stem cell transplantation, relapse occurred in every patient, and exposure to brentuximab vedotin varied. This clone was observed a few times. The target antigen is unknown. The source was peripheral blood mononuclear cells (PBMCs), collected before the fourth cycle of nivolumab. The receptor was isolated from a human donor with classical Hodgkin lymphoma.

The CDR3 protein is CASSEPGQGARGYTF. For the CDR3, the DNA is TGTGCCAGCAGTGAACCGGGACAGGGGGCGCGTGGCTACACCTTC. The rearrangement uses TRBV6-1 and TRBJ1-2; 12 bases fit TRBD1. The CDR3 contains 15 residues. Germline lookup yields CDR1 MNHNS and CDR2 SASEGT. V dropped 2 bases and J dropped 7; count of bases not matched to a gene: 5.